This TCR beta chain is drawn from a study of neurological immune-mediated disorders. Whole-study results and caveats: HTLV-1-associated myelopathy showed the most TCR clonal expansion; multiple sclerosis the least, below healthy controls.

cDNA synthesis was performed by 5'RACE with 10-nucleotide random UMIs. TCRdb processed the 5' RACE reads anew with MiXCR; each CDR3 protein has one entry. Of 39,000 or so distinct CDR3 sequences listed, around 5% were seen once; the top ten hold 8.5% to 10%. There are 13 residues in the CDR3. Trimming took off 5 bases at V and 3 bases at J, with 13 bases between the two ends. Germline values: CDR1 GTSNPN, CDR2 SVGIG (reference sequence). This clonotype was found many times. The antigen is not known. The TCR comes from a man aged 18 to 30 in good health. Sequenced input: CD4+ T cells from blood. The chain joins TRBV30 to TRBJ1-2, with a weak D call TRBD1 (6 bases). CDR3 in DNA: TGTGCCTGGGAGTCGGACAGCCACTATGGCTACACCTTC. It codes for CAWESDSHYGYTF. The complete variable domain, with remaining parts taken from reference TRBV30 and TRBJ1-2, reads SQTIHQWPATLVQPVGSPLSLECTVEGTSNPNLYWYRQAAGRGLQLLFYSVGIGQISSEVPQNLSASRPQDRQFILSSKKLLLSDSGFYLCAWESDSHYGYTFGSGTRLTVV.